These T cell receptor beta chains were read from a single sample in a study of blood T cell repertoires in COVID-19. Measured with immunoSEQ multiplex PCR; TCRdb has only the in-frame clones, and not every one. The data hold about 170,000 clones, with 84% observed a single time. The sequenced sample was peripheral blood. These receptors were obtained from a human donor with acute or convalescent COVID-19. The donor label of this sample is uncertain. Both conserved end residues are trimmed from each CDR3. Each record gives: CDR3 protein, D gene, J gene, clone size, V gene. D genes are given only for firm matches. Size is stated for part of the rows, as once, few or many counts, or as a class when the clone is expanded.

ASSTTGVTDTQY | TRBD1 | TRBJ2-3 | NA | TRBV5-4
ASSVHVTRKVRNEQF | NA | TRBJ2-1 | NA | TRBV6-1
ASRLGGIQETQY | NA | TRBJ2-5 | NA | TRBV7-3
ASSWAREDGYT | NA | TRBJ1-2 | NA | TRBV7-2
ASSPAYGGNQPQH | NA | TRBJ1-5 | NA | TRBV3-1/TRBV3-2
AWSHTGTGNGQPQH | TRBD1 | TRBJ1-5 | NA | TRBV30
ASRGGGASLNTEAF | NA | TRBJ1-1 | NA | TRBV5-1
ASSQASGSSYEQY | TRBD2 | TRBJ2-7 | NA | TRBV3-1/TRBV3-2
ASSRGQGSGEQY | TRBD1 | TRBJ2-7 | NA | TRBV23-1
ASRDRDRRQETQY | TRBD1 | TRBJ2-5 | NA | TRBV6-6
ASSPQAGSGGAVDTQY | TRBD2 | TRBJ2-3 | few | TRBV9
ASSTGLWAF | NA | TRBJ1-1 | NA | TRBV19
ASTQGGVRGYT | NA | TRBJ1-2 | NA | TRBV12-3/TRBV12-4
AWRLGGRSTGELF | TRBD2 | TRBJ2-2 | NA | TRBV30
ASSLGPDTSNQPQH | NA | TRBJ1-5 | NA | TRBV7-6
ASSFMDKNTGELF | NA | TRBJ2-2 | NA | TRBV9
ASSRLPSGMNTEAF | NA | TRBJ1-1 | NA | TRBV9
ASSRRTGDNSPLH | TRBD1 | TRBJ1-6 | NA | TRBV2
ASSEGRSPNQPQH | NA | TRBJ1-5 | NA | TRBV6-1
AWDSGRDLFSGSYNEQF | TRBD2 | TRBJ2-1 | NA | TRBV30
ASSDPVRGADDEKLF | NA | TRBJ1-4 | NA | TRBV19
ASSVGLAGGGTDTQY | TRBD2 | TRBJ2-3 | NA | TRBV9
ASSPPRNTEAF | NA | TRBJ1-1 | NA | TRBV18
ASSPKGGSTEAF | NA | TRBJ1-1 | NA | TRBV7-3
ASSQALAGSLPDTQY | TRBD2 | TRBJ2-3 | once | TRBV4-2
ASSPRGAADTEAF | NA | TRBJ1-1 | NA | TRBV18
ASSTLAGGTGNEQF | TRBD2 | TRBJ2-1 | NA | TRBV5-1
ASARDRSTDTQY | TRBD1 | TRBJ2-3 | NA | TRBV5-8
AWSARGAYEQY | NA | TRBJ2-7 | NA | TRBV30
AWSVGGTGINYGYT | TRBD1 | TRBJ1-2 | NA | TRBV30
ASSPPWWEGEQY | TRBD2 | TRBJ2-7 | NA | TRBV28
ASRLDRVQETQY | TRBD1 | TRBJ2-5 | NA | TRBV6-5
ASSDRGGNTEAF | TRBD1 | TRBJ1-1 | NA | TRBV6-2/TRBV6-3
ASRSQETQY | NA | TRBJ2-5 | NA | TRBV5-4
ASAAGQGISEQY | TRBD1 | TRBJ2-7 | few | TRBV10-1
ASTLFGTNEQY | TRBD2 | TRBJ2-7 | NA | TRBV12-3/TRBV12-4
ASSYGGMNTEAF | NA | TRBJ1-1 | NA | TRBV27
ASSLGQVRANVLT | NA | TRBJ2-6 | NA | TRBV5-6
ASSGTSGETQY | TRBD2 | TRBJ2-5 | once | TRBV2
ASSPRAGRGSYGYT | NA | TRBJ1-2 | NA | TRBV27
ASGLAGDVGEQY | TRBD2 | TRBJ2-7 | NA | TRBV7-2
ASSPGGDTIY | TRBD1 | TRBJ1-3 | NA | TRBV5-4
ASSPETRGVAYEQY | TRBD2 | TRBJ2-7 | NA | TRBV18
ASSRQGGDRQY | TRBD1 | TRBJ2-7 | NA | TRBV6-5
ASSLWAGTSGGIEQF | TRBD2 | TRBJ2-1 | NA | TRBV7-9
ASSGARPLAKNIQY | NA | TRBJ2-4 | many | TRBV28
ASSNPGQVLNQPQH | TRBD1 | TRBJ1-5 | NA | TRBV9
ASAGAESYNSPLH | NA | TRBJ1-6 | few | TRBV6-5
ASSRSLERVYGYT | NA | TRBJ1-2 | NA | TRBV11-2
ASSEGEGWGYT | NA | TRBJ1-2 | NA | TRBV9
ASSSQREWKTQY | TRBD2 | TRBJ2-5 | NA | TRBV27